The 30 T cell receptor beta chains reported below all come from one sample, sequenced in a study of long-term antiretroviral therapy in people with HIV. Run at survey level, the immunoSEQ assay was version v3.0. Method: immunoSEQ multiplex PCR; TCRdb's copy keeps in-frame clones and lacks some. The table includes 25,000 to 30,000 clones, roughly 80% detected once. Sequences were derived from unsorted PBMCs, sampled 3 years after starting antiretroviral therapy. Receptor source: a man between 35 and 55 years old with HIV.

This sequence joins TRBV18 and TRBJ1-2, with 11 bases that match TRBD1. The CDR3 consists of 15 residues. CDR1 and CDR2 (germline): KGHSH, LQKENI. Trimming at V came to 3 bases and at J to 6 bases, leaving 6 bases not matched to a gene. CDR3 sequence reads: CASSPDRGRLNGYTF. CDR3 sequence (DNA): TGTGCCAGCTCACCGGACAGGGGGCGATTGAATGGCTACACCTTC.

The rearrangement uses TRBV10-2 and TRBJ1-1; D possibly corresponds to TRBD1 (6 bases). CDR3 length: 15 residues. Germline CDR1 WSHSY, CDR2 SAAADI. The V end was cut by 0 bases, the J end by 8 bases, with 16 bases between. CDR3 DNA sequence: TGCGCCAGCAGTGAGTCACAGGGAATCGCGACGGAAGCTTTCTTT. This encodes CASSESQGIATEAFF.

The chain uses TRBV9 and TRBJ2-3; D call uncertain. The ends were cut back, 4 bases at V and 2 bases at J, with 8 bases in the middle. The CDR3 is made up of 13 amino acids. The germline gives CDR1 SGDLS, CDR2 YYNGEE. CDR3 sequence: CASSTRYTDTQYF. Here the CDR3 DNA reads TGTGCCAGCAGCACCCGTTACACAGATACGCAGTATTTT.

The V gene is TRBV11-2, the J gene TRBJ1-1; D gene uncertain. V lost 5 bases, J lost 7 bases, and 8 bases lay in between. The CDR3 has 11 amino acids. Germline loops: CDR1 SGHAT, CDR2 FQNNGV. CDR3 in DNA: TGTGCCAGCAGCCTGGAGGTTGAAGCTTTCTTT. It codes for CASSLEVEAFF.

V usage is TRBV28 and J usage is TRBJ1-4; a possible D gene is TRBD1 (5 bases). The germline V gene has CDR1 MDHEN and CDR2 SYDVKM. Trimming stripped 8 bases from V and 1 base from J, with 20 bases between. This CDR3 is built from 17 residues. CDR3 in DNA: TGTGCCAGCGGACCTCAGGGCAATACCCAAACTAATGAAAAACTGTTTTTT. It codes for CASGPQGNTQTNEKLFF.

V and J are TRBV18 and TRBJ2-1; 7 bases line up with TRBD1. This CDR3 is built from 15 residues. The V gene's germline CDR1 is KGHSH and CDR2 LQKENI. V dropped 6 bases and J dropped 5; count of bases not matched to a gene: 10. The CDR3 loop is CASSPFEGANNEQFF. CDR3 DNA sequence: TGTGCCAGCTCTCCCTTCGAGGGGGCAAACAATGAGCAGTTCTTC.

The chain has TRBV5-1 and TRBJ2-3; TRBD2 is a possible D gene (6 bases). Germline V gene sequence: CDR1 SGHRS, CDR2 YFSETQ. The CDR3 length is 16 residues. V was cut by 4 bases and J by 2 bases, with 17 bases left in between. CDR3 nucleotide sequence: TGCGCCAGCAGCGACCCGCGGGATCGCGACACAGATACGCAGTATTTT. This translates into CASSDPRDRDTDTQYF.

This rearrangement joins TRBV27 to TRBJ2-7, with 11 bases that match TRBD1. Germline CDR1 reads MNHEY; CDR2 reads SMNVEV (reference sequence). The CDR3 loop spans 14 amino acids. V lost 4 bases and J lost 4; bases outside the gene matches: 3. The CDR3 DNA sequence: TGTGCCAGCAGTTGGGGGGACAGGGGGTACGAGCAGTACTTC. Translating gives CASSWGDRGYEQYF.

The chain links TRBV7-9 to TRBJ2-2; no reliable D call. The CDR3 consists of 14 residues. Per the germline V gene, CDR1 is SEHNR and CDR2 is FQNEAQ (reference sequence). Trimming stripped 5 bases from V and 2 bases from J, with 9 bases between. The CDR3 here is CASSPSANTGELFF. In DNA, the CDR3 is TGTGCCAGCAGCCCGTCAGCCAACACCGGGGAGCTGTTTTTT.

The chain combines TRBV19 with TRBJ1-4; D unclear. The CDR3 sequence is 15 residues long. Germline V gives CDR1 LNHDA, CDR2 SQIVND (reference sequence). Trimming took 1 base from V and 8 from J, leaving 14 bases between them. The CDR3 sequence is CASSIVGQPPEKLFF. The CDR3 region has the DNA TGTGCCAGTAGTATAGTTGGGCAACCGCCCGAAAAACTGTTTTTT.

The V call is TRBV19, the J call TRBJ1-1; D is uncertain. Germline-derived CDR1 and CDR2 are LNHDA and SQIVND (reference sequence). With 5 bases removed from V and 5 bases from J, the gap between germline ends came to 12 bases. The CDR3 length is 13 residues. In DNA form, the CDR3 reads TGTGCCAGTAGTCTCTCAGGCGGGACTGAAGCTTTCTTT. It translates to CASSLSGGTEAFF. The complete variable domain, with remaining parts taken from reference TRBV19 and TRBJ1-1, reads DGGITQSPKYLFRKEGQNVTLSCEQNLNHDAMYWYRQDPGQGLRLIYYSQIVNDFQKGDIAEGYSVSREKKESFPLTVTSAQKNPTAFYLCASSLSGGTEAFFGQGTRLTVV.

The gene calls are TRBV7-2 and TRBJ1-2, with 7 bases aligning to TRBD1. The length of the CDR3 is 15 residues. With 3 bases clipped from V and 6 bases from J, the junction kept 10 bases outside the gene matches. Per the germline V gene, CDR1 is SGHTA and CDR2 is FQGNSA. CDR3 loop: CASSFSSAGGDGYTF. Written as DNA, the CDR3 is TGTGCCAGCAGCTTTTCGTCGGCAGGGGGGGATGGCTACACCTTC.

In DNA, the CDR3 is TGTGCCAGCAGTCAAAGGGGGCTTTTTGGCTACACCTTC. Translating gives CASSQRGLFGYTF. This chain uses TRBV7-8 with TRBJ1-2, with 7 bases matching TRBD1. J lost 7 bases, V lost 6 bases, and 8 bases had no gene match. CDR1 is SGHVS and CDR2 is FQNEAQ in the germline V gene. This CDR3 is 13 amino acids long.

In DNA form, the CDR3 reads TGTGCCAGCAGCTCCGAAACCGGGACCGGCAGCAGAGAAGCTTTCTTT. This sequence encodes CASSSETGTGSREAFF. This rearrangement joins TRBV7-6 to TRBJ1-1; tentative D call: TRBD1 (5 bases). The V and J ends lost 4 bases and 8 bases respectively, with 23 bases between them. The CDR3 extends over 16 amino acids. CDR1 is SGHVS and CDR2 is FNYEAQ in the germline V gene.

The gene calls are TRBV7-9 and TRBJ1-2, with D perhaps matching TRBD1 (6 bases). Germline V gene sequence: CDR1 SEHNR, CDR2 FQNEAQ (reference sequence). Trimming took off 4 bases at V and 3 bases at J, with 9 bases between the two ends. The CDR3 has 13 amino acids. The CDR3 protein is CASSSYRDYGYTF. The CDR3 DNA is TGTGCCAGCAGCTCTTACAGGGACTATGGCTACACCTTC.

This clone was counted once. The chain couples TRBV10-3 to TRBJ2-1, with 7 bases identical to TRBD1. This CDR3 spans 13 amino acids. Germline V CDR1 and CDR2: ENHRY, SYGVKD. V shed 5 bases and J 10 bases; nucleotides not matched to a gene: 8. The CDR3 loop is CAISQGQWDEQFF. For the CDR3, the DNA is TGTGCCATCAGTCAGGGACAGTGGGACGAGCAGTTCTTC.

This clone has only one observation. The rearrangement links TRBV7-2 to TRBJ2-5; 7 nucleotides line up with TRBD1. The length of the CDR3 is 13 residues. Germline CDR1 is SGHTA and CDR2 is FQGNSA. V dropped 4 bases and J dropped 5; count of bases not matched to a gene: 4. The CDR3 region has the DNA TGTGCCAGCAGCTCCCAGGGGGTTGAGACCCAGTACTTC. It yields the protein CASSSQGVETQYF.

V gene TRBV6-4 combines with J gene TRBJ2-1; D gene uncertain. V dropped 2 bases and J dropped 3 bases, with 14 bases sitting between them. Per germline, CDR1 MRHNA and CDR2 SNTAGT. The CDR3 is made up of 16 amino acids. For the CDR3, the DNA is TGTGCCAGCAGTGACAACCCGGGTGGGATCTACAATGAGCAGTTCTTC. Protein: CASSDNPGGIYNEQFF.

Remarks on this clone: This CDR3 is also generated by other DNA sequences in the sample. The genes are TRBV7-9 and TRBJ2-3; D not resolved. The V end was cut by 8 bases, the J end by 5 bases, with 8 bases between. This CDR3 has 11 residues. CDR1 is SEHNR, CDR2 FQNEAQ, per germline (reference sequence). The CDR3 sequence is CASDSGDTQYF. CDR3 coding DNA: TGTGCCAGCGACTCGGGAGATACGCAGTATTTT.

The CDR3 sequence: CASSSPRENEQFF. The CDR3 bases are TGTGCCAGCAGCTCGCCCCGGGAGAATGAGCAGTTCTTC. The chain couples TRBV7-9 to TRBJ2-1, with a tentative D call TRBD2 (6 bases). The V end was cut by 4 bases, the J end by 7 bases, with 11 bases between. The CDR3 has 13 amino acids. Germline lookup yields CDR1 SEHNR and CDR2 FQNEAQ (reference sequence).

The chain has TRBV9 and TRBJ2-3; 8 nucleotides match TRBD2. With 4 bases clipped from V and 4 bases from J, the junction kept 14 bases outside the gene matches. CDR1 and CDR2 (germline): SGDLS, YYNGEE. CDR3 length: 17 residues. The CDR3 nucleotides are TGTGCCAGCAGCCCTACCCCGGGACTAGAGACACCAGATACGCAGTATTTT. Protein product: CASSPTPGLETPDTQYF. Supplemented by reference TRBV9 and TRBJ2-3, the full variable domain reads DSGVTQTPKHLITATGQRVTLRCSPRSGDLSVYWYQQSLDQGLQFLIQYYNGEERAKGNILERFSAQQFPDLHSELNLSSLELGDSALYFCASSPTPGLETPDTQYFGPGTRLTVL.

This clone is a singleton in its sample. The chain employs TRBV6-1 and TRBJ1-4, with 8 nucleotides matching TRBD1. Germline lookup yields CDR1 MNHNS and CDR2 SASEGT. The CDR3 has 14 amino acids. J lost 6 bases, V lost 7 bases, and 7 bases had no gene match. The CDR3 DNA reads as TGTGCCAGCACCAACAGGGGGGGAGATGAAAAACTGTTTTTT. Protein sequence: CASTNRGGDEKLFF.

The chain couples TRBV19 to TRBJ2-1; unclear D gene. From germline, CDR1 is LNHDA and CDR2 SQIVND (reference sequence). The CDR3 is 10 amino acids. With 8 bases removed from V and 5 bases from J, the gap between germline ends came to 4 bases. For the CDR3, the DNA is TGTGCCAGTGGGAACAATGAGCAGTTCTTC. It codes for CASGNNEQFF. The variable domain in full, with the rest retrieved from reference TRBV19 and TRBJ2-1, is DGGITQSPKYLFRKEGQNVTLSCEQNLNHDAMYWYRQDPGQGLRLIYYSQIVNDFQKGDIAEGYSVSREKKESFPLTVTSAQKNPTAFYLCASGNNEQFFGPGTRLTVL.

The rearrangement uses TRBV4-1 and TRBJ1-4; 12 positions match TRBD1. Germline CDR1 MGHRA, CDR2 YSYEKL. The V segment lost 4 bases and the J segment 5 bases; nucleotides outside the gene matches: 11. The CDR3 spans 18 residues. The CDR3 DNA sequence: TGCGCCAGCAGCCTTCCCGGGGGACAGGGGGCACTGAATGAAAAACTGTTTTTT. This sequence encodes CASSLPGGQGALNEKLFF.

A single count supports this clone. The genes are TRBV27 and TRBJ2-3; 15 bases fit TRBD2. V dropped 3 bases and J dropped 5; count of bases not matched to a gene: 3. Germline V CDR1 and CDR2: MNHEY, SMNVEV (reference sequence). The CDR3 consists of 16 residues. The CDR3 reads CASSLGTSGRRDTQYF. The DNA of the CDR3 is TGTGCCAGCAGTTTGGGGACTAGCGGGAGGAGAGATACGCAGTATTTT.

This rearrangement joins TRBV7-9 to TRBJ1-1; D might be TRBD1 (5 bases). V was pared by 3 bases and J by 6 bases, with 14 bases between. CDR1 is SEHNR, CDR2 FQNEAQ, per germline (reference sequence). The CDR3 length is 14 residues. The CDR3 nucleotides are TGTGCCAGCAGCTTCGGGGCGGAGAAGGCTGAAGCTTTCTTT. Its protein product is CASSFGAEKAEAFF.

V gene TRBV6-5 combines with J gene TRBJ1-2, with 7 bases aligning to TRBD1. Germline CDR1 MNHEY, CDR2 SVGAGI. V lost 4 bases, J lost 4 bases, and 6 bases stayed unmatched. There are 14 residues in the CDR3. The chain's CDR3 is CASSFQGGGYGYTF. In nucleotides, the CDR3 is TGTGCCAGCAGTTTTCAGGGGGGCGGCTATGGCTACACCTTC.

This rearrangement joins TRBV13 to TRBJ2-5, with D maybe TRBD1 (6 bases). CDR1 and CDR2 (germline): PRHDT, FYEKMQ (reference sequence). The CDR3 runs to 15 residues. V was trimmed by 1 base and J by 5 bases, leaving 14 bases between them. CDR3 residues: CASSLDLGAGETQYF. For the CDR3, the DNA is TGTGCCAGCAGCTTAGATCTGGGGGCAGGGGAGACCCAGTACTTC.

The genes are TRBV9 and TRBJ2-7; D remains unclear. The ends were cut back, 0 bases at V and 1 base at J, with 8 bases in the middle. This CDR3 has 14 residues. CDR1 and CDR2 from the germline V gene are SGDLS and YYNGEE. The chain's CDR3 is CASSVGGQSYEQYF. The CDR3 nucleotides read TGTGCCAGCAGCGTAGGTGGCCAGTCCTACGAGCAGTACTTC.

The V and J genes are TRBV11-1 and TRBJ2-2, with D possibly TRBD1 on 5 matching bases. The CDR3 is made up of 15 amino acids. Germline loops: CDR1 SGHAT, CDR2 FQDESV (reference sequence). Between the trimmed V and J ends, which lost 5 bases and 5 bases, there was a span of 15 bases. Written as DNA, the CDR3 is TGTGCCAGCAGCGCGGTGGGGTCAGGGACCGGGGAGCTGTTTTTT. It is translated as CASSAVGSGTGELFF. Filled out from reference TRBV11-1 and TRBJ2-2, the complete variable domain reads EAEVAQSPRYKITEKSQAVAFWCDPISGHATLYWYRQILGQGPELLVQFQDESVVDDSQLPKDRFSAERLKGVDSTLKIQPAELGDSAMYLCASSAVGSGTGELFFGEGSRLTVL.